This is a list of T cell receptor beta chains from one sample in a study of blood T cell repertoires in COVID-19. Measured with immunoSEQ multiplex PCR; TCRdb has only the in-frame clones, and not every one. The table has 300,000 to 400,000 clones, 85% to 90% seen once. Input material: peripheral blood. All receptors come from a woman in her forties or fifties with COVID-19, enrolled during active disease. The CDR3 runs from the conserved cysteine through the conserved F or W. A D gene is named only where the DNA matches it firmly. Some rows have no size entry. The others give once, few or many, or a class for an expanded clone.

clone_size,v_call,j_call,d_call,cdr3_nt,cdr3_aa
few,TRBV7-9,TRBJ2-7,-,TGTGCCAGCAGCGAACTCCCATCCTACGAGCAGTACTTC,CASSELPSYEQYF
-,TRBV18,TRBJ2-7,TRBD2,TGTGCCAGCTCACAAACCCTTTTGACGGGAGGGTCCTACGAGCAGTACTTC,CASSQTLLTGGSYEQYF
-,TRBV6-1,TRBJ2-7,TRBD2,TGTGCCAGCAGTGAAGGGCTAGCGGGGCTCTACGAGCAGTACTTC,CASSEGLAGLYEQYF
-,TRBV13,TRBJ2-7,TRBD1,TGTGCCAGCACCACCGACAGGGCTGAAGAGCAGTACTTC,CASTTDRAEEQYF
-,TRBV3-1/TRBV3-2,TRBJ2-7,TRBD1,TGTGCCAGCAGCCACCTGACAGGGGACGAGCAGTACTTC,CASSHLTGDEQYF
-,TRBV28,TRBJ2-3,-,TGTGCCAGCAGTTCCCCCAAGCGGGTGGTAGATACGCAGTATTTT,CASSSPKRVVDTQYF
-,TRBV21-1,TRBJ2-3,-,TGTGCCAGCAGCTCCCCTGCGGGAGCCACGGGCCCAGATACGCAGTATTTT,CASSSPAGATGPDTQYF
-,TRBV11-2,TRBJ1-1,-,TGTGCCAGCAGCTTACAGAACACTGAAGCTTTCTTT,CASSLQNTEAFF
-,TRBV11-3,TRBJ2-7,-,TGTGCCAGCAGCTACGACATAAAGTCCTACGAGCAGTACTTC,CASSYDIKSYEQYF
few,TRBV30,TRBJ2-2,-,TGTGCCTGGAGTGTACAGCCGGGAGAAAGGTCCGGGGAGCTGTTTTTT,CAWSVQPGERSGELFF
-,TRBV4-1,TRBJ1-1,-,TGCGCCAGTGGACAGCTAAACACTGAAGCTTTCTTT,CASGQLNTEAFF
-,TRBV5-1,TRBJ1-2,-,TGCGCCAGCAGACAGGAACTTATTAACTATGGCTACACCTTC,CASRQELINYGYTF
-,TRBV5-1,TRBJ1-1,-,TGCGTAGATGAACGGACTGAAGCTTTCTTT,CVDERTEAFF
-,TRBV29-1,TRBJ2-5,TRBD2,TGCAGCGGGGAGGGAAGACCAACCCCCGGCGGGTCAGAGACCCAGTACTTC,CSGEGRPTPGGSETQYF
-,TRBV11-2,TRBJ2-7,-,TGTGCCAGCAGCTTAGGGGGGGACCACTACGAGCAGTACTTC,CASSLGGDHYEQYF
-,TRBV9,TRBJ1-2,-,TGTGCCAGCAGCGTAGTCCCTACTGACAGTCCCTATGGCTACACCTTC,CASSVVPTDSPYGYTF
-,TRBV19,TRBJ2-7,TRBD2,TGTGCCAGTAGTCCAAGACTAGCGGGAGTTCAGAGCGAGCAGTACTTC,CASSPRLAGVQSEQYF
-,TRBV30,TRBJ2-1,TRBD2,TGTGCCTGGAGTGCCCCTTGGGCGAGCCTAGGCGGGAGGGCGGTACGGAATGAGCAGTTCTTC,CAWSAPWASLGGRAVRNEQFF
-,TRBV7-2,TRBJ1-3,TRBD1,TGTGCCAGCAGCTTGAGGGGGCTGAGCTCTGGAAACACCATATATTTT,CASSLRGLSSGNTIYF
-,TRBV11-3,TRBJ2-7,TRBD2,TGTGCCAGCAGCCCGGGAGGCAGCTCCTACGAGCAGTACTTC,CASSPGGSSYEQYF
once,TRBV27,TRBJ2-7,-,TGTGCCAGCAGGACGGGACACCCCTACGAGCAGTACTTC,CASRTGHPYEQYF
-,TRBV30,TRBJ1-4,TRBD1,TGTGCCTGGAGTGTCGGGACAGGGAGAACTAATGAAAAACTGTTTTTT,CAWSVGTGRTNEKLFF
-,TRBV5-1,TRBJ1-2,-,TGCGCCAGCAGAAACGCTGGGACACCTAACTATGGCTACACCTTC,CASRNAGTPNYGYTF
-,TRBV19,TRBJ1-1,-,TGTGCCAGTAGCCCACAGGGTATCACTGAAGCTTTCTTT,CASSPQGITEAFF
-,TRBV29-1,TRBJ2-4,-,TGCAGCGTTGACGGCGGGACGAAGAAGAACATTCAGTACTTC,CSVDGGTKKNIQYF
-,TRBV7-2,TRBJ2-1,TRBD2,TGTGCCAGCAGCTGGGGACTAGCGGGAGGGGACAATGAGCAGTTCTTC,CASSWGLAGGDNEQFF